This TCR beta chain was profiled in a study of tissue T cells after allogeneic stem cell transplantation. In this sample, this clone turned up a few times. Gene names and germline match the mouse. The CDR3 is cut off 1 residue early in the read; its end comes from the germline J gene. Documented time point: mouse harvest day 14 after allogeneic transplant. Mouse grafts combined 10^7 T-cell-depleted bone marrow cells with 10^6 splenic CD5+ T cells. This CDR3 spans 11 amino acids. V trimming: 4 bases; J trimming: 7 bases; junction bases outside the gene matches: 1. Germline assignment: CDR1 KGHPV and CDR2 FQNQEV (reference sequence). TCRdb's table, derived via immunoSEQ multiplex PCR, lists solely in-frame clones and lacks some. Among approximately 3,000 clones listed, almost 50% were seen once.

This sequence was found in a female BALB/c mouse given C57BL/6 T cells with graft-versus-host disease after an allogeneic hematopoietic cell transplant. Sample: gut tissue. The J gene is TRBJ2-7, the V gene TRBV26; 7 bases agree with TRBD2. The sequenced part of the CDR3 DNA is TGTGCCAGCAGTCGGGGGGGGGAACAGTAC. This codes for CASSRGGEQY. The CDR3 in full is CASSRGGEQYF.